These 7 T cell receptor beta chains share one sample of origin, sequenced in a study of cytomegalovirus exposure and HLA in healthy donors. The PCR contained 60 Vbeta and 13 Jbeta primers. Some clones are missing from TCRdb's copy, which holds only in-frame ones; the method was immunoSEQ multiplex PCR. The sample gives 150,000 to 200,000 clones, around 77% of which show up once; about 1.5% is in the top ten. Sequencing input: PBMCs. The source is a woman aged 25 to 45 in good health and CMV-seronegative.

The gene calls are TRBV7-8 and TRBJ1-4; weak D call: TRBD1 (5 bases). The CDR3 is made up of 14 amino acids. Between the trimmed V and J ends, which lost 3 bases and 3 bases, there was a span of 8 bases. CDR1 and CDR2 from the germline V gene are SGHVS and FQNEAQ. CDR3 coding DNA: TGTGCCAGCAGCTTCAGGGCCCCTAATGAAAAACTGTTTTTT. Protein sequence: CASSFRAPNEKLFF.

This clone was observed a single time. This chain uses TRBV18 with TRBJ1-4, with 7 bases aligning to TRBD1. Germline V gives CDR1 KGHSH, CDR2 LQKENI. Trimming took 4 bases from V and 5 from J; bases not matched to a gene: 7. The length of the CDR3 is 15 residues. CDR3 sequence (DNA): TGTGCCAGCTCACTTAATACAGGGGCGAATGAAAAACTGTTTTTT. It codes for CASSLNTGANEKLFF.

The chain joins TRBV7-2 to TRBJ1-5, with 7 bases that match TRBD1. With 3 bases clipped from V and 5 bases from J, the junction kept 1 base outside the gene matches. Germline V gene sequence: CDR1 SGHTA, CDR2 FQGNSA. The CDR3 has 13 amino acids. CDR3 region: CASSFTGDQPQHF. The CDR3 bases are TGTGCCAGCAGCTTCACAGGGGATCAGCCCCAGCATTTT.

The chain employs TRBV5-1 and TRBJ1-4; D perhaps matches TRBD1 (5 bases). The CDR3 sequence is 15 residues long. Per germline, CDR1 SGHRS and CDR2 YFSETQ. With 2 bases removed from V and 3 bases from J, the gap between germline ends came to 11 bases. CDR3 DNA: TGCGCCAGCAGCTTTAACGGGGGTCCTAATGAAAAACTGTTTTTT. This translates into CASSFNGGPNEKLFF.

This sequence joins TRBV2 and TRBJ2-7; 11 nucleotides agree with TRBD2. The CDR3 runs 16 residues. The V gene's germline CDR1 is SNHLY and CDR2 FYNNEI. J gave up 3 bases and V 0 bases, and 4 bases lay outside the gene matches. The CDR3 loop is CASSEATSGAGYEQYF. The CDR3 nucleotides read TGTGCCAGCAGTGAAGCGACTAGCGGGGCCGGCTACGAGCAGTACTTC.

Here the CDR3 reads CASRPGLGNTQYF. The CDR3 DNA is TGCGCCAGCAGGCCGGGACTCGGAAATACGCAGTATTTT. The chain has TRBV10-2 and TRBJ2-3, with D perhaps matching TRBD2 (6 bases). This CDR3 comprises 13 residues. Germline values: CDR1 WSHSY, CDR2 SAAADI. Trimming shortened V by 6 bases and J by 7 bases, and 14 bases separated the two germline ends.

V usage is TRBV7-9 and J usage is TRBJ2-3; 7 bases match TRBD1. CDR3 length: 15 residues. V trimming: 5 bases; J trimming: 0 bases; junction bases outside the gene matches: 5. Looked up from germline, CDR1 is SEHNR and CDR2 is FQNEAQ (reference sequence). As DNA, the CDR3 is TGTGCCAGCAGCCCACAGGGGATAAGCACAGATACGCAGTATTTT. This translates into CASSPQGISTDTQYF.